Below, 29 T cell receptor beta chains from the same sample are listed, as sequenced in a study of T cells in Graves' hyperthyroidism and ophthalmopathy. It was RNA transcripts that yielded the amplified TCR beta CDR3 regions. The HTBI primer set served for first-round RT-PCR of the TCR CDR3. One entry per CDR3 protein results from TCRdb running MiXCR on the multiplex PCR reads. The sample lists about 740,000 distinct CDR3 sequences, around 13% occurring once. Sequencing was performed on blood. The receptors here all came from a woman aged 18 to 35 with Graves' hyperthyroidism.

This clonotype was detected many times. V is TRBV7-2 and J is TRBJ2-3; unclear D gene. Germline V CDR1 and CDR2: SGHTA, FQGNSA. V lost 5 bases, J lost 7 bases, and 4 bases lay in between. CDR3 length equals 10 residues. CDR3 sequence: CASSDHTQYF. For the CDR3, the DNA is TGTGCCAGCAGCGACCATACGCAGTATTTT.

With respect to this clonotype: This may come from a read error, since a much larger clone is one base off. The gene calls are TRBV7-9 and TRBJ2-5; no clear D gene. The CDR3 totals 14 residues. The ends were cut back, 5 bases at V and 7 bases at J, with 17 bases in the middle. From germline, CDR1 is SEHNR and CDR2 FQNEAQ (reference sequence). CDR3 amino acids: CASSTGSRVGTQYF. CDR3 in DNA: TGTGCCAGCAGCACCGGCAGCCGGGTGGGGACCCAGTACTTC.

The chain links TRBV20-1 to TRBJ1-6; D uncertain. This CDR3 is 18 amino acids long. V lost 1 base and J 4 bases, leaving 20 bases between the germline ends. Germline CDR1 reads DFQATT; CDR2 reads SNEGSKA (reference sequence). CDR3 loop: CSARGRQTLRAYNSPLHF. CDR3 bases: TGCAGTGCTAGAGGACGGCAGACTCTCCGAGCGTATAATTCACCCCTCCACTTT.

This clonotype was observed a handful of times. This CDR3 reads CASQTGGTYEQYF. In nucleotides, the CDR3 is TGTGCCAGCCAGACAGGGGGAACCTACGAGCAGTACTTC. This chain uses TRBV2 with TRBJ2-7; 9 bases line up with TRBD1. V shed 8 bases, J shed 2 bases, and the junction held 4 bases outside the gene matches. Germline CDR1 and CDR2: SNHLY and FYNNEI. The CDR3 extends over 13 amino acids. The full variable domain, rest sourced from reference TRBV2 and TRBJ2-7, is EPEVTQTPSHQVTQMGQEVILRCVPISNHLYFYWYRQILGQKVEFLVSFYNNEISEKSEIFDDQFSVERPDGSNFTLKIRSTKLEDSAMYFCASQTGGTYEQYFGPGTRLTVT.

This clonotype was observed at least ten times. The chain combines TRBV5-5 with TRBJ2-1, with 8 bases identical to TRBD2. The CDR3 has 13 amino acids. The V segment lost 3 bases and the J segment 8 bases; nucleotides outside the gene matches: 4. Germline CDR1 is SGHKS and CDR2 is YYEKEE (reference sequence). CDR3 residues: CASSWGLVYEQFF. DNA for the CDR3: TGTGCCAGCAGCTGGGGACTAGTCTATGAGCAGTTCTTC.

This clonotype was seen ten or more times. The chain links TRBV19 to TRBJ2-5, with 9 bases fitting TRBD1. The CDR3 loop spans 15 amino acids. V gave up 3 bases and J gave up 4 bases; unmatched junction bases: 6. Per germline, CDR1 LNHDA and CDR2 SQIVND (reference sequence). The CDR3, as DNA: TGTGCCAGTAGTATCATGGGGACAGGGTTAGAGACCCAGTACTTC. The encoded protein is CASSIMGTGLETQYF.

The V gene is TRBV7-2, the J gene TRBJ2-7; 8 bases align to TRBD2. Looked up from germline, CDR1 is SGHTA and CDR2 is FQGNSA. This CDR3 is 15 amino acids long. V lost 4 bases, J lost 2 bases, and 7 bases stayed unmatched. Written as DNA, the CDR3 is TGTGCCAGCAGCTCACGACCGGGACTAGCCTACGAGCAGTACTTC. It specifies CASSSRPGLAYEQYF.

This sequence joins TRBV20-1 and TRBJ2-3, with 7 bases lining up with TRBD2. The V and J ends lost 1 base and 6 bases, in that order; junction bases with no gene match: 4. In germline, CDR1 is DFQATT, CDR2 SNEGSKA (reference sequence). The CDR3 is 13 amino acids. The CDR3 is CSARGLREDTQYF. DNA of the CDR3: TGCAGTGCTAGAGGTCTGCGGGAGGATACGCAGTATTTT.

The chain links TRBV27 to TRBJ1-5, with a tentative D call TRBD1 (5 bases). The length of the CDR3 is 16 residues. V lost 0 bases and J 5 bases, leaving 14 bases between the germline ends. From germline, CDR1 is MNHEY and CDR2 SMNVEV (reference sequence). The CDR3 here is CASSLSFGAGDQPQHF. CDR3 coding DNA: TGTGCCAGCAGTTTATCCTTTGGGGCGGGGGATCAGCCCCAGCATTTT.

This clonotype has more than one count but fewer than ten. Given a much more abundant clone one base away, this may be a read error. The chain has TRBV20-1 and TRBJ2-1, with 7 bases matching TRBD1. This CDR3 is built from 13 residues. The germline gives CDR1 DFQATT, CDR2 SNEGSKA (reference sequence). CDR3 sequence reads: CSAPDRAYNEQSF. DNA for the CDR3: TGCAGTGCTCCTGACAGGGCCTACAATGAGCAGTCCTTC.

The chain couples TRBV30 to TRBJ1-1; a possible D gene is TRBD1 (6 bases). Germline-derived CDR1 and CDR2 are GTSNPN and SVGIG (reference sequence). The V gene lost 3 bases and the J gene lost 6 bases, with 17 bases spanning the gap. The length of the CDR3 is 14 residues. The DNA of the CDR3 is TGTGCCTGGAGCCCTTACGTTGGGGGGCCTGAAGCTTTCTTT. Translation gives CAWSPYVGGPEAFF.

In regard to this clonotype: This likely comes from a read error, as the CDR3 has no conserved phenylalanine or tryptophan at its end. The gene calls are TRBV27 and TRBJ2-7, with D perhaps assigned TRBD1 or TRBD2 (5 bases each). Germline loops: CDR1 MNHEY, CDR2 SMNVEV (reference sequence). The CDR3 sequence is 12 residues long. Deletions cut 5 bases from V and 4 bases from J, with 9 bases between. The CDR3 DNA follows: TGTGCCAGCAGTACCGGGACGTACGAGCAGTACCTC. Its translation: CASSTGTYEQYL.

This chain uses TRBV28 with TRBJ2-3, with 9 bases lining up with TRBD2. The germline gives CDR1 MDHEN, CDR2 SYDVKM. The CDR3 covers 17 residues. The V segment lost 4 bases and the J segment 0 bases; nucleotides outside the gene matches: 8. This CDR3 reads CASSSLSGSFSTDTQYF. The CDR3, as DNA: TGTGCCAGCAGTTCCCTTAGCGGGAGTTTCAGCACAGATACGCAGTATTTT.

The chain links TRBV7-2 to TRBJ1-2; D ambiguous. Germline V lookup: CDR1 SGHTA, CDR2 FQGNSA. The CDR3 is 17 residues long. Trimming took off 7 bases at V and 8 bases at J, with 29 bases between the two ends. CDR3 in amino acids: CASTPAAGRSPEEGYTF. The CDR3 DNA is TGTGCCAGCACCCCGGCGGCGGGGAGGTCCCCTGAGGAAGGCTACACCTTC.

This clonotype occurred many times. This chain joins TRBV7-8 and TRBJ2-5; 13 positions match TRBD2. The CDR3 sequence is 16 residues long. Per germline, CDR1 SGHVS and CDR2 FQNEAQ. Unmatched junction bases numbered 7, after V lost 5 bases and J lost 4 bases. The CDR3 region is CASSPTSGRSGETQYF. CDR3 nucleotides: TGTGCCAGCAGCCCGACTAGCGGGAGGAGCGGAGAGACCCAGTACTTC.

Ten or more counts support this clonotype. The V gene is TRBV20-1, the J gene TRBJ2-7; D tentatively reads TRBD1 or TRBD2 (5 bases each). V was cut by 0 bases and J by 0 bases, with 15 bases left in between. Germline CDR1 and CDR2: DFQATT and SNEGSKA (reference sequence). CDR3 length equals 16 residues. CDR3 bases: TGCAGTGCTAGAGATGAAGGCAAGGGGAGCTCCTACGAGCAGTACTTC. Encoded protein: CSARDEGKGSSYEQYF.

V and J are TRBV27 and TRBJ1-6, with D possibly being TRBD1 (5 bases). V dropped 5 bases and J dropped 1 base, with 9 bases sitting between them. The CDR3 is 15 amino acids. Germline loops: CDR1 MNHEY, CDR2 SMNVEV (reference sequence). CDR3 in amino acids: CASSIDRSYNSPLHF. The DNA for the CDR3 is TGTGCCAGCAGTATCGACAGATCCTATAATTCACCCCTCCACTTT.

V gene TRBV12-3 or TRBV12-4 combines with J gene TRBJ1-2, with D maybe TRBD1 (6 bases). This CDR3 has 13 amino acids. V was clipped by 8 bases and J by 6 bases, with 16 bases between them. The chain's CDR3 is CASWQAGADGYTF. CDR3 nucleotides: TGTGCCAGCTGGCAAGCAGGGGCAGATGGCTACACCTTC.

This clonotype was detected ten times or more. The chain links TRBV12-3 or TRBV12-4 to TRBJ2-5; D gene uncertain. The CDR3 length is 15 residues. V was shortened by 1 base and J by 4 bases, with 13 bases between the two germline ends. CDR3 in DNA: TGTGCCAGCAGTTTAGGCCGGGTCCCGGGAGAGACCCAGTACTTC. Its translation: CASSLGRVPGETQYF.

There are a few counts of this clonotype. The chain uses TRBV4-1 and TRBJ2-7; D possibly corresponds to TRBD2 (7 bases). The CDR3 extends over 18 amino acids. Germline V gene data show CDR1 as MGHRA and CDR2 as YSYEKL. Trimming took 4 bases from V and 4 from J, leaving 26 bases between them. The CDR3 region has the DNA TGCGCCAGCAGCCTCAGAGACTCATCGGCGGGGGCGGGGTACGAGCAGTACTTC. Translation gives CASSLRDSSAGAGYEQYF.

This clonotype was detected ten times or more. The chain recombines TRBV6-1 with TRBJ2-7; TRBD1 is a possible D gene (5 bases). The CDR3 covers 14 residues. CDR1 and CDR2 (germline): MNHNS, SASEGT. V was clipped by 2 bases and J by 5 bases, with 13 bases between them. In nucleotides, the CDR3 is TGTGCCAGCAGTGAAATTATCAGGGTGGACGAGCAGTACTTC. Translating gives CASSEIIRVDEQYF.

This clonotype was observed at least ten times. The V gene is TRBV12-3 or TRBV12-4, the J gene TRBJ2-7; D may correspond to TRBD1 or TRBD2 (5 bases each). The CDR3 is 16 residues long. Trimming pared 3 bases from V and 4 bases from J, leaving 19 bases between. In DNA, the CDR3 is TGTGCCAGCAGTTTTAGGCCAGGGAATAGCGCGTACGAGCAGTACTTC. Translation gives CASSFRPGNSAYEQYF.

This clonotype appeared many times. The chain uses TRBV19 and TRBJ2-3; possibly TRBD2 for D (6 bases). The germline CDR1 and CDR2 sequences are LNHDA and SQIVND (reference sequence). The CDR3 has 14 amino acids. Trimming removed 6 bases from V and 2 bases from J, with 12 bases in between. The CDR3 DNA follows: TGTGCCAGTAGACGGGAGCGCTTCACAGATACGCAGTATTTT. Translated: CASRRERFTDTQYF.

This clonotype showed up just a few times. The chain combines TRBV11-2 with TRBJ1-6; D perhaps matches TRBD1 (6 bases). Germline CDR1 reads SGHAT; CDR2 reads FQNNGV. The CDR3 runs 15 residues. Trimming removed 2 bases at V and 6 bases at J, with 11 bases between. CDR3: CASSLHRVPNSPLHF. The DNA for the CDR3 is TGTGCCAGCAGCTTACACAGGGTCCCTAATTCACCCCTCCACTTT.

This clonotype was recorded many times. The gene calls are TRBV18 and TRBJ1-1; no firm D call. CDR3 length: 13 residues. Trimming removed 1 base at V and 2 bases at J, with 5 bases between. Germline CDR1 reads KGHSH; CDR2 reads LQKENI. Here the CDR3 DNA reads TGTGCCAGCTCACCACAGACCAACACTGAAGCTTTCTTT. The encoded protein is CASSPQTNTEAFF.

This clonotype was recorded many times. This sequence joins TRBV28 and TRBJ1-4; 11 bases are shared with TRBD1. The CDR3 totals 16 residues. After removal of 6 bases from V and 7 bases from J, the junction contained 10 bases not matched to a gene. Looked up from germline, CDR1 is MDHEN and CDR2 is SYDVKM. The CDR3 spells CASSPDRGRGSEKLFF. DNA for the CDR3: TGTGCCAGCAGCCCGGACAGGGGGCGCGGTAGTGAAAAACTGTTTTTT.

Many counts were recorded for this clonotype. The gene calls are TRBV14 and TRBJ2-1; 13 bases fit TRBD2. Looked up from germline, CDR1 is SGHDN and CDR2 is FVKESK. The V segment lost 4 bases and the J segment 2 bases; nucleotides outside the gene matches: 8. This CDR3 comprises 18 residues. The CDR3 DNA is TGTGCCAGCAGCCTAGGACTAGCGGGAGTGTTAGCCTACAATGAGCAGTTCTTC. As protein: CASSLGLAGVLAYNEQFF. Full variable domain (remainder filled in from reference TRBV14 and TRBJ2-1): EAGVTQFPSHSVIEKGQTVTLRCDPISGHDNLYWYRRVMGKEIKFLLHFVKESKQDESGMPNNRFLAERTGGTYSTLKVQPAELEDSGVYFCASSLGLAGVLAYNEQFFGPGTRLTVL.

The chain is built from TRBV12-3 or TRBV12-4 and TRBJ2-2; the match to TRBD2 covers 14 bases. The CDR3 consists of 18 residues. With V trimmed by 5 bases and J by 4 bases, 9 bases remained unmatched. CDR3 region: CASSAGLAGGEGTGELFF. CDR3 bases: TGTGCCAGCAGTGCCGGACTAGCGGGAGGTGAGGGCACCGGGGAGCTGTTTTTT.

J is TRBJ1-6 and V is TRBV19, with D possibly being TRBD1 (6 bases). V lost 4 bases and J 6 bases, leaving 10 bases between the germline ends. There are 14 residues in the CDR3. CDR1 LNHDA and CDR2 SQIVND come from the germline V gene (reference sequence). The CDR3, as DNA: TGTGCCAGTAGTACGACAGGTTTTAATTCACCCCTCCACTTT. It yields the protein CASSTTGFNSPLHF.